Presented here are 20 T cell receptor beta chains from one specimen sequenced in a study of OX40 agonist ivuxolimab in advanced cancers. The assay was immunoSEQ multiplex PCR, and TCRdb's table has in-frame clones only and misses some. Among about 16,000 clones listed, around 92% were seen once. The specimen was CD4+ or CD8+ T cells sorted from blood, collected in a trial of the OX40 agonist ivuxolimab. The source is an adult with an advanced solid tumor such as melanoma, head and neck, liver or kidney cancer.

The chain employs TRBV5-1 and TRBJ1-1; the D gene is possibly TRBD1 (5 bases). This CDR3 is 14 amino acids long. V was shortened by 4 bases and J by 1 base, with 11 bases between the two germline ends. Germline loops: CDR1 SGHRS, CDR2 YFSETQ. This CDR3 reads CASSQPGQNTEAFF. As DNA, the CDR3 is TGCGCCAGCAGCCAACCCGGACAGAACACTGAAGCTTTCTTT.

This chain joins TRBV7-9 and TRBJ2-7, with TRBD1 matching 7 bases. Trimming cost V 5 bases and J 4 bases; bases outside gene matches: 11. Germline loops: CDR1 SEHNR, CDR2 FQNEAQ (reference sequence). The CDR3 is 15 residues long. CDR3 sequence reads: CASSPPDRDGYEQYF. The CDR3 DNA follows: TGTGCCAGCAGCCCACCTGACAGGGATGGGTACGAGCAGTACTTC.

The J gene is TRBJ1-1, the V gene TRBV27; weak D call: TRBD1 (5 bases). This CDR3 is 13 amino acids long. Trimming pared 5 bases from V and 0 bases from J, leaving 7 bases between. Looked up from germline, CDR1 is MNHEY and CDR2 is SMNVEV (reference sequence). Written as DNA, the CDR3 is TGTGCCAGCAGTCTGACAGTGAACACTGAAGCTTTCTTT. Translation gives CASSLTVNTEAFF.

This clone was recorded once. The chain joins TRBV27 to TRBJ2-7; 7 nucleotides line up with TRBD2. The germline V gene has CDR1 MNHEY and CDR2 SMNVEV (reference sequence). The ends lost 7 bases at V and 4 bases at J; junction bases unmatched: 13. The CDR3 extends over 15 amino acids. CDR3 protein: CASTPGGGSMYEQYF. DNA of the CDR3: TGTGCCAGCACACCGGGAGGCGGGAGTATGTACGAGCAGTACTTC.

This chain links TRBV11-2 with TRBJ2-7, with TRBD1 as a possible D gene (6 bases). V gave up 2 bases and J gave up 6 bases, with 11 bases separating them. CDR1 and CDR2 (germline): SGHAT, FQNNGV. The CDR3 consists of 13 residues. CDR3 region: CASSLPGQREQYF. The CDR3 DNA reads TGTGCCAGCAGCTTACCGGGACAACGCGAGCAGTACTTC.

The chain uses TRBV28 and TRBJ2-3; D is undetermined. The germline V gene has CDR1 MDHEN and CDR2 SYDVKM. V lost 5 bases and J lost 2, with 8 bases in between. The CDR3 runs 13 residues. CDR3: CASSSRFTDTQYF. CDR3 bases: TGTGCCAGCAGTAGCAGATTCACAGATACGCAGTATTTT.

This clone was detected only once. In the same sample, other DNA sequences code for this CDR3. The rearrangement joins TRBV5-6 to TRBJ2-7; TRBD2 might be the D (5 bases). The CDR3 consists of 14 residues. Trimming took off 0 bases at V and 0 bases at J, with 7 bases between the two ends. Germline V CDR1 and CDR2: SGHDT, YYEEEE. CDR3 residues: CASSLGGSSYEQYF. The CDR3 DNA follows: TGTGCCAGCAGCTTGGGTGGGAGCTCCTACGAGCAGTACTTC. Based on the CDR3 plus reference TRBV5-6 and TRBJ2-7, the full variable domain is DAGVTQSPTHLIKTRGQQVTLRCSPKSGHDTVSWYQQALGQGPQFIFQYYEEEERQRGNFPDRFSGHQFPNYSSELNVNALLLGDSALYLCASSLGGSSYEQYFGPGTRLTVT.

The CDR3 DNA reads TGTGCCAGCAGTTCCCGGACAGGGGGATGGGGCGAGCAGTACTTC. Protein product: CASSSRTGGWGEQYF. The V gene is TRBV28, the J gene TRBJ2-7, with 10 bases matching TRBD1. CDR3 size: 15 residues. Per the germline V gene, CDR1 is MDHEN and CDR2 is SYDVKM. The V and J ends lost 4 bases and 6 bases, in that order; junction bases with no gene match: 9. The variable domain in full, with the rest retrieved from reference TRBV28 and TRBJ2-7, is DVKVTQSSRYLVKRTGEKVFLECVQDMDHENMFWYRQDPGLGLRLIYFSYDVKMKEKGDIPEGYSVSREKKERFSLILESASTNQTSMYLCASSSRTGGWGEQYFGPGTRLTVT.

The chain has TRBV11-3 and TRBJ2-2; TRBD1 aligns across 11 bases. With V trimmed by 3 bases and J by 6 bases, 6 bases remained unmatched. The CDR3 consists of 16 residues. CDR1 and CDR2 (germline): SGHNT, YENEEA. In nucleotides, the CDR3 is TGTGCCAGCAGCTTCTGGACAGGGGGCTTTGCCGGGGAGCTGTTTTTT. Translating it yields CASSFWTGGFAGELFF.

This rearrangement joins TRBV6-1 to TRBJ1-4, with D maybe TRBD1 (5 bases). There are 14 residues in the CDR3. V lost 6 bases to trimming and J lost 10 bases, with 18 bases between them. CDR1 is MNHNS and CDR2 is SASEGT in the germline V gene. This CDR3 is CASRPGPEQGKLFF. The CDR3 DNA is TGTGCCAGCAGACCGGGACCCGAGCAAGGAAAACTGTTTTTT.

The rearrangement links TRBV11-2 to TRBJ1-1; D gene ambiguous. This CDR3 is built from 16 residues. Germline CDR1 and CDR2: SGHAT and FQNNGV. Trimming left V 2 bases short and J 4 bases short, with 17 bases between. The CDR3 region has the DNA TGTGCCAGCAGCTTATCTTATTTGGACCGTGGCACTGAAGCTTTCTTT. It is translated as CASSLSYLDRGTEAFF. Full variable domain (remainder filled in from reference TRBV11-2 and TRBJ1-1): EAGVAQSPRYKIIEKRQSVAFWCNPISGHATLYWYQQILGQGPKLLIQFQNNGVVDDSQLPKDRFSAERLKGVDSTLKIQPAKLEDSAVYLCASSLSYLDRGTEAFFGQGTRLTVV.

The rearrangement uses TRBV19 and TRBJ2-2; 7 bases are a match to TRBD1. The CDR3 totals 18 residues. CDR1 LNHDA and CDR2 SQIVND come from the germline V gene (reference sequence). Trimming at V came to 1 base and at J to 4 bases, leaving 12 bases not matched to a gene. CDR3 protein: CASSIARGTGAVTGELFF. The DNA of the CDR3 is TGTGCCAGTAGTATAGCCAGGGGAACAGGGGCGGTCACCGGGGAGCTGTTTTTT.

CDR3 in amino acids: CASSQGLVGDPEAFF. CDR3 DNA sequence: TGCGCCAGCAGCCAAGGGCTGGTCGGGGACCCTGAAGCTTTCTTT. This chain connects TRBV4-3 to TRBJ1-1; possibly TRBD1 for D (5 bases). CDR1 and CDR2 from the germline V gene are LGHNA and YSLEER. The CDR3 length is 15 residues. Trimming cost V 1 base and J 6 bases, with 15 bases left between them.

The rearrangement joins TRBV6-5 to TRBJ2-3; D gene ambiguous. This CDR3 has 13 amino acids. Trimming took off 4 bases at V and 2 bases at J, with 7 bases between the two ends. Germline V CDR1 and CDR2: MNHEY, SVGAGI. The CDR3 region has the DNA TGTGCCAGCAGTTCCCGAACCACAGATACGCAGTATTTT. As protein: CASSSRTTDTQYF.

CDR3 sequence reads: CASSLAASSDTQYF. The CDR3 nucleotides read TGTGCCAGCAGCTTAGCGGCTAGTTCAGATACGCAGTATTTT. The chain couples TRBV11-3 to TRBJ2-3; no reliable D call. V was cut by 1 base and J by 4 bases, with 9 bases left in between. The CDR3 has 14 amino acids. The germline V gene has CDR1 SGHNT and CDR2 YENEEA.

This chain joins TRBV28 and TRBJ2-7, with 7 bases aligning to TRBD1. V was pared by 8 bases and J by 4 bases, with 8 bases of the junction left unmatched. Germline CDR1 and CDR2: MDHEN and SYDVKM. The CDR3 sequence is 13 residues long. CDR3 nucleotide sequence: TGTGCCAGCTTAGACAGGGTTGGTTACGAGCAGTACTTC. It translates to CASLDRVGYEQYF.

This clone turned up a few times. The gene calls are TRBV6-4 and TRBJ2-2; 7 nucleotides agree with TRBD1. CDR3 size: 15 residues. Germline CDR1 and CDR2: MRHNA and SNTAGT. Losses at the gene ends were 6 bases for V and 5 bases for J; bases not matched to a gene: 9. The CDR3 reads CASSDGQDLTGELFF. Written as DNA, the CDR3 is TGTGCCAGCAGCGATGGACAGGATCTAACCGGGGAGCTGTTTTTT.

CDR3 protein: CASSLTSGRLYEQYF. DNA of the CDR3: TGTGCCAGCAGCCTTACTAGCGGGAGGCTCTACGAGCAGTACTTC. J is TRBJ2-7 and V is TRBV6-5, with 12 positions matching TRBD2. Germline CDR1 MNHEY, CDR2 SVGAGI. This CDR3 comprises 15 residues. V dropped 6 bases and J dropped 3; count of bases not matched to a gene: 6.

The J gene is TRBJ1-2, the V gene TRBV7-2; D may be TRBD1 (6 bases). V was trimmed by 0 bases and J by 6 bases, leaving 14 bases between them. The CDR3 totals 15 residues. In germline, CDR1 is SGHTA, CDR2 FQGNSA. CDR3 bases: TGTGCCAGCAGCTTAGCGGTCAGGCCAGGGGATGGCTACACCTTC. It is translated as CASSLAVRPGDGYTF.

V usage is TRBV27 and J usage is TRBJ2-1, with 10 bases that match TRBD2. Per germline, CDR1 MNHEY and CDR2 SMNVEV (reference sequence). The CDR3 spans 15 residues. V shed 3 bases, J shed 7 bases, and the junction held 6 bases outside the gene matches. CDR3 protein: CASSLMASGSNEQFF. For the CDR3, the DNA is TGTGCCAGCAGTTTGATGGCTAGCGGGAGTAATGAGCAGTTCTTC.